This TCR beta chain came from a study of regulatory T cells in long-lasting Graves disease. Study details: Recently diagnosed Graves' patients had received antithyroid drugs for under 3 months.

Indicated time point: newly diagnosed GD, antithyroid drugs for less than 3 months. From RNA extracted from PBMCs, the TCR library was made. This clonotype was observed at least ten times. Combining iRepertoire HTBI primers with Arm-PCR of CDR3 regions, the authors built TCR beta libraries. One entry per CDR3 protein results from TCRdb running MiXCR on the multiplex PCR reads. The sample lists roughly 350,000 distinct CDR3 sequences, 16% seen once, with 25% to 30% in the top ten. This CDR3 spans 15 amino acids. V shed 0 bases and J shed 6 bases, with 12 bases lying between them. CDR1 and CDR2 from the germline V gene are LGHNA and YSLEER. The same specimen was also included in a second study, on T cells in Graves' hyperthyroidism and ophthalmopathy. That paper adds: The HTBI primer set was used in a first-round RT-PCR of the TCR CDR3.

V gene TRBV4-3 combines with J gene TRBJ1-5; D possibly corresponds to TRBD1 (6 bases). The starting material was peripheral blood mononuclear cells (PBMCs), obtained at new diagnosis, from a patient treated with antithyroid drugs. The source of this sequence is a man aged 35 to 55 with Graves disease. The CDR3 sequence: CASSQDRGAGQPQHF. CDR3 coding DNA: TGCGCCAGCAGCCAAGATCGGGGGGCCGGTCAGCCCCAGCATTTT.